This entry features one T cell receptor (beta chain) sequence. The antigen this receptor binds is unknown. Base-call qualities are not available, and no considerably larger clone is one nucleotide away. Trimming takes 3 bases from V and 1 base from J, and the germline ends sit 9 bases apart. The CDR3 runs 15 residues from the cysteine to the phenylalanine. The kept DNA is CDR3 alone, 45 bases in frame from the first base. The germline V gene (reference sequence) provides CDR1 LNHNV and CDR2 YYDKDF. The sample comes from a study of radiation and T cells in renal cell carcinoma (dated by TCRdb to about 2020). Describing the broader study: In total, approximately 53 samples, comprising 26 tumors and roughly 27 peripheral blood samples, were subjected to TCR beta sequencing. The final blood draw took place at 4 weeks after radiation, the same time as nephrectomy. In the approximately 57 samples combined, roughly 4.4 million unique CDR3 nucleotide sequences were found, encoding 2,658,974 unique CDR3 amino acid sequences. General study outcomes and caveats: Blood repertoire dynamics were not followed beyond 4 weeks after treatment. Because the trial had a single-armed design, the trial could not examine how radiation dose or scheduling affected the TCR repertoire. In blood, the top tumor clonotypes increased from baseline to 2 weeks after radiation and then shrank by 4 weeks, which suggests a temporary expansion of tumor-resident clones. Because pretreatment tumor biopsies were not available, the baseline intratumoral presence of clonotypes could not be determined.

What the time point label conveys for this sample: blood 4 weeks post-SBRT, at nephrectomy. This sample's treatment or condition label indicates: 15 Gy SBRT to primary tumor, nephrectomy 4 weeks later. Samples were obtained from a clinical trial, in which 15 Gy stereotactic body radiation therapy was delivered to primary renal cell carcinomas and nephrectomy was performed 4 weeks later. To follow tumor-enriched clonotypes, serial peripheral blood was collected from radiation-treated patients at baseline and at 2 weeks and 4 weeks after SBRT. Every patient had renal cell carcinoma of clear cell pathology. Genomic DNA for TCR sequencing was prepared using the QIAamp DNA Blood Mini Kit (Qiagen). The analyses included only samples that passed all quality control checks. Following the manufacturer's recommendations, the immunoSEQ kit was used to generate TCR beta libraries from genomic DNA. For library preparation, a first multiplex PCR was performed with proprietary primers, followed by a second PCR in which unique barcodes were added, and bead cleanups were performed after each round. A positive control reaction and a negative control reaction, both provided in the kit, were run with every batch of samples. The final libraries were assessed on an Agilent 4200 TapeStation D1000 ScreenTape, pooled by volume, and quantified by qPCR. Sequencing ran on an Illumina NextSeq500 with a MidOutput 150-cycle cartridge, using 156 Read1 and 15 Index1 cycles with kit custom primers. The pooled library was loaded at approximately 1 pM, with a roughly 22% PhiX control spiked in. Concerning the study's data processing: Vendor-processed data were analyzed in R, with a clonotype defined as all T cells sharing the same CDR3 nucleotide sequence. For clone abundance analyses, frequencies were normalized to the 10,000 most abundant clones in each sample. Public T cell clones, which averaged fewer than five per sample, were excluded before analysis. An abundance difference of at least 32-fold between compartments was the criterion for calling clonotypes tumor-enriched or baseline blood-enriched. Clonotypes expanded or contracted between blood time points were identified with a beta-binomial differential abundance model. The Baroni-Urbani and Buser coefficient was used to measure tumor-blood repertoire similarity, and groups were compared with two-tailed Wilcoxon tests in R. The table comes from immuneACCESS by way of TCRdb, which keeps in-frame sequences with V and J called. Part of the clones is missing from these tables; in studies checked, under half for an unresolved V gene and the rest for unknown reasons. V and J calls plus clone size are reproduced from that table; the DNA served to infer D and trimming. The sample data list about 150,000 clones, and approximately 86% of these were observed just once. The biggest ten clones account for under 20% of the sample.

This sequence was found in a woman aged 45-65 years with renal cell carcinoma. Here the chain combines TRBV15 and TRBJ1-4; TRBD1 might be the D gene, on 5 matching bases. The source was blood, collected from a patient whose treatment included radiotherapy and nephrectomy. The CDR3 loop reads CATSSQRGTNEKLFF. The DNA is as follows: TGTGCCACCAGCAGTCAAAGGGGAACTAATGAAAAACTGTTTTTT.